Many counts were recorded for the clone carrying this T cell receptor (beta chain). Its antigen is currently unknown. Molecular barcoding with unique molecular identifiers was used for the TCRbeta library. TCRdb processed the PCR reads anew with MiXCR; each CDR3 protein has one entry. The sample yields about 510,000 distinct CDR3 sequences, 11% seen once. These data originate in a study of T-cell reconstitution after alpha-beta-depleted transplantation in children. Study results and limitations: Reportedly, roughly two months post-transplant, alpha-beta T cells arose from several hundred expanded graft clones. Hyperexpanded clones declined; after one year, newly produced T cells mostly supplied diversity.

After removal of 3 bases from V and 6 bases from J, the junction contained 4 bases not matched to a gene. This CDR3 comprises 15 residues. Germline CDR1 reads LGHDT; CDR2 reads YNNKEL (reference sequence). The origin of this receptor is a female patient aged 2 to 10 who had a stem cell transplant for aplastic anemia, so the T cells may come from the graft donor. The source material was PBMCs, mostly from graft donor cells, sampled 180 days after TCRalphabeta/CD19-depleted stem cell transplant. J is TRBJ2-1 and V is TRBV3-1; TRBD2 matches at 11 bases. CDR3 residues: CASSHSSGRSNEQFF. CDR3 nucleotide sequence: TGTGCCAGCAGCCATTCTAGCGGGAGGTCCAATGAGCAGTTCTTC.